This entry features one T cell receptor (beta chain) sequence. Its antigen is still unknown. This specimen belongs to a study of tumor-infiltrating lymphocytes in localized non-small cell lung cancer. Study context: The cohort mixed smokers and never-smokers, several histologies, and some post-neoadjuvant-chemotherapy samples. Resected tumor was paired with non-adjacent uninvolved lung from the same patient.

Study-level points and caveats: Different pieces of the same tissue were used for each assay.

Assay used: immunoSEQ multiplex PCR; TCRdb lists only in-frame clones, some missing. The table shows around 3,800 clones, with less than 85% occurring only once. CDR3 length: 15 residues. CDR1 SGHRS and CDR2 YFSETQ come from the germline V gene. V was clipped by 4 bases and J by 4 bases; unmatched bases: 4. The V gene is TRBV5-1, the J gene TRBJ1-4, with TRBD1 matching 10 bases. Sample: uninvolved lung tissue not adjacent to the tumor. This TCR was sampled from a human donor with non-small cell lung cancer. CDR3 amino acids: CASSRGTGDNEKLFF. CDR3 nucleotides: TGCGCCAGCAGCAGAGGGACAGGGGATAATGAAAAACTGTTTTTT.